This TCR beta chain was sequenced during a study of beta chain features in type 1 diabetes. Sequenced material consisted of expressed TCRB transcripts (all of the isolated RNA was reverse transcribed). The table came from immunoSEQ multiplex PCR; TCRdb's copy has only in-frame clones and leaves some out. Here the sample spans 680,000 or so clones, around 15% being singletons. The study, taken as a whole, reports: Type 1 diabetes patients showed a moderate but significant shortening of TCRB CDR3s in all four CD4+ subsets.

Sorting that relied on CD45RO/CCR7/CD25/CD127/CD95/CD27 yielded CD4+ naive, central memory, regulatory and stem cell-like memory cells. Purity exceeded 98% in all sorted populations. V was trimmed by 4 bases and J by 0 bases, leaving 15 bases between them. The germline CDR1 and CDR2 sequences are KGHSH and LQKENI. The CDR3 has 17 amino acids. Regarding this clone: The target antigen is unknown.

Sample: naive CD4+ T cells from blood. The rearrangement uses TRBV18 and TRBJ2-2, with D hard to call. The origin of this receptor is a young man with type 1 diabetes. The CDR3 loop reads CASSQYRGAPNTGELFF. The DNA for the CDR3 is TGTGCCAGCTCACAGTACAGAGGTGCACCGAACACCGGGGAGCTGTTTTTT.